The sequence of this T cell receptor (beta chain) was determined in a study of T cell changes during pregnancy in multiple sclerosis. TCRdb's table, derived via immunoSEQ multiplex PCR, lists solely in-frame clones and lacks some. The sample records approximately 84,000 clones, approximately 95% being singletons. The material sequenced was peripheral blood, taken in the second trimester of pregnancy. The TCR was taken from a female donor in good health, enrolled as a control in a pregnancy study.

CDR3 sequence reads: CASSFVTGAHEQYF. CDR3 coding DNA: TGTGCCAGCAGTTTCGTGACAGGGGCACACGAGCAGTACTTC. V is TRBV27 and J is TRBJ2-7; 8 bases agree with TRBD1. V was clipped by 3 bases and J by 5 bases; unmatched bases: 6. The CDR3 consists of 14 residues. Germline CDR1 MNHEY, CDR2 SMNVEV (reference sequence).